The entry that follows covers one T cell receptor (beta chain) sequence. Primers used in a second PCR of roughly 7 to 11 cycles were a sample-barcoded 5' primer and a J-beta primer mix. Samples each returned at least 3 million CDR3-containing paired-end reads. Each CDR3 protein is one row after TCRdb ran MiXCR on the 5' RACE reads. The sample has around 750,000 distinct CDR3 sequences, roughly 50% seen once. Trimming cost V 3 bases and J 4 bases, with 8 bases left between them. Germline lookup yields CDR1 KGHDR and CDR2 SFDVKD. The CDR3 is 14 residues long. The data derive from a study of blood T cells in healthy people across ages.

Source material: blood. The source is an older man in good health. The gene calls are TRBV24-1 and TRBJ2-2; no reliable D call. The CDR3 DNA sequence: TGTGCCACCAGTGATCCTATCCTCACCGGGGAGCTGTTTTTT. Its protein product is CATSDPILTGELFF.